This note documents a single T cell receptor (beta chain) sequence. Antigen unknown. These data belong to a study of STAT5B mutations in CD4+ large granular lymphocyte leukemia. Points from the study as a whole: CD4-sorted patient repertoires seemed more clonal than healthy CD4+ repertoires. Compared with healthy controls (2/35), patient top clones favored TRBV06 (8/27). Less than 30% of private leukemic clonotypes occurred rarely in other patients' non-leukemic repertoires.

V lost 1 base and J lost 4, with 10 bases in between. This CDR3 is built from 14 residues. Germline CDR1 is LNHDA and CDR2 is SQIVND (reference sequence). The survey-level immunoSEQ assay was used. TCRdb's table, derived via immunoSEQ multiplex PCR, lists solely in-frame clones and lacks some. The table lists about 28,000 clones, about 69% of them singletons. The chain employs TRBV19 and TRBJ1-2; D not resolved. This receptor was identified in a human donor in good health. The specimen sequenced was CD4+ T cells from blood buffy coats. The CDR3 nucleotides read TGTGCCAGTAGTATAGGCAGAGGTGGCTATGGCTACACCTTC. This translates into CASSIGRGGYGYTF.